The clone carrying this TCR beta chain occurred once. The data originate from a study of blood T cell repertoires in COVID-19. Per the original data handling: Estimation of nucleated cell counts relied on the amplification of reference gene primers. Sequencing used immunoSEQ multiplex PCR; TCRdb keeps in-frame clones, though not all of them. V and J calls and clone size are copied from that table; D and trimming were computed from the DNA. The sample holds hundreds of thousands of clones, 80% to 90% seen once. The CDR3 has 17 amino acids. V dropped 3 bases and J dropped 0; count of bases not matched to a gene: 10. Germline CDR1 and CDR2: SEHNR and FQNEAQ (reference sequence). Participants were aged about 18 to 100 years, lived in under 30 US areas, and enrolled virtually. Recovered status in Cohort 3 required two negative PCRs, clearance, or symptom resolution.

The sample comprised PBMCs or T cells enriched from blood (not recorded which). The V call is TRBV7-9, the J call TRBJ1-1, with 7 positions matching TRBD1. The clonotype was recovered from a man under 40 who had recovered from COVID-19. CDR3 sequence: CASSFLGQEGMNTEAFF. CDR3 bases: TGTGCCAGCAGCTTCCTCGGACAGGAGGGGATGAACACTGAAGCTTTCTTT.